The T cell receptor (beta chain) under discussion was sequenced for a study of blood T cell repertoires in COVID-19. Across the study: Acute and convalescent COVID-19 samples came from the United States, Italy and Spain. PBMCs, B-cell-depleted T cells, or T cells were the source of the cDNA or gDNA that made up the material.

In the original analysis: Nucleated cell counts were estimated from reference gene primer amplification. Generated by immunoSEQ multiplex PCR, the TCRdb table keeps only in-frame clones and is missing some. V and J calls and clone size are given by that table; D and trimming were obtained from the DNA. The data hold approximately 130,000 clones, with about 76% observed a single time. CDR3 length: 16 amino acids. V dropped 3 bases and J dropped 0; count of bases not matched to a gene: 6. Germline V gene sequence: CDR1 LNHDA, CDR2 SQIVND (reference sequence). This clone was detected only once. The sequenced sample was peripheral blood. The TCR was taken from a man older than 75 with acute or convalescent COVID-19. This chain links TRBV19 with TRBJ1-1, with 8 nucleotides matching TRBD1. The CDR3, as DNA: TGTGCCAGTAGTATGTCGGCAGGGGGCATGAACACTGAAGCTTTCTTT. Translated: CASSMSAGGMNTEAFF. The full variable domain, completed using reference TRBV19 and TRBJ1-1, is DGGITQSPKYLFRKEGQNVTLSCEQNLNHDAMYWYRQDPGQGLRLIYYSQIVNDFQKGDIAEGYSVSREKKESFPLTVTSAQKNPTAFYLCASSMSAGGMNTEAFFGQGTRLTVV.